The TCR beta chain under discussion was sequenced for a study of cytomegalovirus exposure and HLA in healthy donors. PCR was performed using 60 Vbeta and 13 Jbeta primers. Per the authors' pipeline: The authors later counted 65 million to 80 million unique TCR beta chains, roughly 10 million of them shared. Produced via immunoSEQ multiplex PCR; TCRdb's table is partial and in-frame only. The V and J calls and clone size were taken over from that table, and D and trimming were inferred from the DNA. The profile shows 100,000 to 150,000 clones, 60% to 85% of them singletons. The CDR3 is 15 amino acids. Germline loops: CDR1 MDHEN, CDR2 SYDVKM. V was pared by 2 bases and J by 4 bases, with 12 bases between. The donors comprised healthy bone marrow donors.

The J gene is TRBJ1-5, the V gene TRBV28, with no clear D. This clonotype originated in a female donor in good health and CMV-seronegative. Sample: PBMCs. The CDR3 is CASSLPRRVNQPQHF. The DNA of the CDR3 is TGTGCCAGCAGTTTACCCAGGCGGGTAAATCAGCCCCAGCATTTT.